The 25 T cell receptor beta chains below come from one sample, sequenced in a study of human T cells and chemical hapten exposure. Documented time point: patch test 3, about 24 weeks after DPC sensitization. Indicated treatment: therapeutic diphenylcyclopropenone sensitization with weekly scalp DPC. Each CDR3 protein is one row after TCRdb ran MiXCR on the RACE reads. The sample lists about 97,000 distinct CDR3 sequences, roughly a quarter seen once, with about 9.3% in the top ten. The sequencing here drew on whole blood, taken in connection with sensitization to the hapten diphenylcyclopropenone (DPC). The receptors were sampled from a man aged 40-50 years with alopecia areata. Some clones in this sample may be carry-over from other donors' samples.

The gene calls are TRBV12-3 or TRBV12-4 and TRBJ1-1, with 11 bases identical to TRBD1. The CDR3 consists of 14 residues. Germline trimming cut 5 bases from V and 11 bases from J; bases unmatched to any gene: 10. The DNA of the CDR3 is TGTGCCAGCAGTCCCCCTCCGGGACAGGGGGAGGCTTTCTTT. Its translation: CASSPPPGQGEAFF.

This clonotype has only a few counts. The chain carries TRBV12-3 or TRBV12-4 and TRBJ2-3; D gene uncertain. This CDR3 contains 16 residues. The V end was cut by 2 bases, the J end by 4 bases, with 16 bases between. The CDR3 protein is CASSLRMRRDADTQYF. The CDR3 coding sequence is TGTGCCAGCAGTTTAAGAATGAGGAGAGACGCAGATACGCAGTATTTT.

This clonotype has ten or more counts. The chain has TRBV9 and TRBJ1-1; D unclear. Germline V gene lookup returns CDR1 SGDLS and CDR2 YYNGEE. The V end lost 0 bases, the J end lost 4 bases, and 10 bases lay between the germline ends. The CDR3 has 14 amino acids. DNA of the CDR3: TGTGCCAGCAGCGTAGGTGGCAGGATCACTGAAGCTTTCTTT. Translating it yields CASSVGGRITEAFF.

The J gene is TRBJ2-6, the V gene TRBV4-2, with TRBD2 identical over 7 bases. Per germline, CDR1 LGHNA and CDR2 YNFKEQ. This CDR3 is built from 16 residues. V shed 1 base and J 0 bases; nucleotides not matched to a gene: 0. The CDR3 loop is CASSQGGGSGANVLTF. DNA for the CDR3: TGTGCCAGCAGCCAAGGGGGGGGCTCTGGGGCCAACGTCCTGACTTTC.

This clonotype was recorded a few times. J is TRBJ1-1 and V is TRBV9; 7 bases match TRBD1. Looked up from germline, CDR1 is SGDLS and CDR2 is YYNGEE. Trimming at V came to 4 bases and at J to 0 bases, leaving 6 bases not matched to a gene. This CDR3 spans 15 amino acids. CDR3 nucleotides: TGTGCCAGCAGCCCAGCAGGGGGAATGAACACTGAAGCTTTCTTT. Translating it yields CASSPAGGMNTEAFF.

The table lists this clonotype with a few counts. This sequence joins TRBV6-6 and TRBJ2-3; D may be TRBD1 (6 bases). The ends were cut back, 10 bases at V and 4 bases at J, with 21 bases in the middle. The CDR3 sequence is 15 residues long. CDR1 is MNHNY and CDR2 is SVGAGI in the germline V gene (reference sequence). In DNA, the CDR3 is TGTGCCATCGGTAGTACAGGGATCGGGGCAGATACGCAGTATTTT. Translating gives CAIGSTGIGADTQYF.

V gene TRBV12-3 or TRBV12-4 combines with J gene TRBJ1-6; no reliable D call. The CDR3 has 15 residues. V was clipped by 6 bases and J by 7 bases, with 16 bases between them. For the CDR3, the DNA is TGTGCCAGCAGCCCACGGTCCGCTAACAATTCACCCCTCCACTTT. This translates into CASSPRSANNSPLHF.

J is TRBJ2-5 and V is TRBV5-5; D unclear. Looked up from germline, CDR1 is SGHKS and CDR2 is YYEKEE (reference sequence). The CDR3 spans 14 residues. Trimming removed 4 bases from V and 4 bases from J, with 14 bases in between. The CDR3 protein is CASSPSPPRETQYF. DNA of the CDR3: TGTGCCAGCAGCCCCTCCCCCCCAAGAGAGACCCAGTACTTC.

This rearrangement joins TRBV20-1 to TRBJ2-3, with TRBD2 matching over 11 bases. CDR1 and CDR2 (germline): DFQATT, SNEGSKA (reference sequence). V lost 5 bases, J lost 5 bases, and 12 bases stayed unmatched. This CDR3 has 16 amino acids. CDR3 sequence reads: CSASPIAGGRVDTQYF. The CDR3 DNA reads as TGCAGTGCTTCCCCGATAGCGGGAGGGCGTGTAGATACGCAGTATTTT.

This clonotype was found a few times. The chain carries TRBV18 and TRBJ2-5; D is possibly TRBD1 (5 bases). From germline, CDR1 is KGHSH and CDR2 LQKENI. Trimming pared 4 bases from V and 2 bases from J, leaving 11 bases between. The CDR3 totals 14 residues. This CDR3 reads CASSRQTGQETQYF. The CDR3 coding sequence is TGTGCCAGCTCACGTCAAACAGGACAAGAGACCCAGTACTTC.

This clonotype was observed a few times. This chain uses TRBV15 with TRBJ2-7; 7 bases are shared with TRBD2. This CDR3 has 15 residues. With 5 bases clipped from V and 4 bases from J, the junction kept 11 bases outside the gene matches. The germline V gene has CDR1 LNHNV and CDR2 YYDKDF (reference sequence). The CDR3 nucleotides are TGTGCCACCAGCGGTGAGGAGGGAGGGCTGTACGAGCAGTACTTC. Amino acid sequence: CATSGEEGGLYEQYF.

This clonotype came up many times. The V gene is TRBV28, the J gene TRBJ1-6; D uncertain. Germline V gives CDR1 MDHEN, CDR2 SYDVKM. Trimming removed 6 bases from V and 7 bases from J, with 13 bases in between. The CDR3 totals 14 residues. The CDR3 spells CASSPEKGNSPLHF. The DNA of the CDR3 is TGTGCCAGCAGCCCGGAAAAGGGAAATTCACCCCTCCACTTT.

This clonotype appeared a few times. This chain links TRBV5-1 with TRBJ2-5; D unclear. The germline gives CDR1 SGHRS, CDR2 YFSETQ. Trimming cost V 0 bases and J 5 bases, with 11 bases left between them. This CDR3 is 14 amino acids long. CDR3 nucleotides: TGCGCCAGCAGCTTGGCCTTTTCGACCGAGACCCAGTACTTC. Translated, it gives CASSLAFSTETQYF.

The chain carries TRBV28 and TRBJ2-1; 12 bases align to TRBD2. Trimming removed 3 bases from V and 8 bases from J; junction bases left unmatched: 8. The CDR3 sequence is 16 residues long. Germline CDR1 is MDHEN and CDR2 is SYDVKM. The CDR3 nucleotides are TGTGCCAGCAGTTTCCTCGCTAGCGGGAGGGCCGATGAGCAGTTCTTC. Its translation is CASSFLASGRADEQFF.

This clonotype showed up just a few times. This chain links TRBV7-2 with TRBJ2-1; no clear D. V shed 7 bases and J shed 8 bases, with 18 bases lying between them. The CDR3 covers 14 residues. Germline-derived CDR1 and CDR2 are SGHTA and FQGNSA. In DNA, the CDR3 is TGTGCCAGCATGGCTGGGCCACCTAGAGATGAGCAGTTCTTC. The encoded protein is CASMAGPPRDEQFF.

This clonotype was counted ten times or more. The chain is built from TRBV6-2 or TRBV6-3 and TRBJ2-3; D is possibly TRBD2 (5 bases). CDR3 length equals 13 residues. CDR1 is MNHEY, CDR2 SVGEGT, per germline. The V end lost 6 bases, the J end lost 6 bases, and 13 bases lay between the germline ends. This CDR3 is CASSSASWDTQYF. CDR3 sequence (DNA): TGTGCCAGCAGCTCCGCTAGCTGGGATACGCAGTATTTT.

This clonotype showed up just a few times. The V and J genes are TRBV10-3 and TRBJ2-1, with 11 bases matching TRBD2. The length of the CDR3 is 14 residues. The germline gives CDR1 ENHRY, CDR2 SYGVKD. V was pared by 3 bases and J by 8 bases, with 3 bases of the junction left unmatched. CDR3 coding DNA: TGTGCCATCAGTGAACTAGCGGGGGTAGATGAGCAGTTCTTC. Translating it yields CAISELAGVDEQFF.

The V gene is TRBV7-9, the J gene TRBJ1-1; unclear D gene. Germline V CDR1 and CDR2: SEHNR, FQNEAQ (reference sequence). V was clipped by 2 bases and J by 8 bases, with 18 bases between them. The CDR3 has 15 residues. For the CDR3, the DNA is TGTGCCAGCAGCTTAAGGAACATCGCCACGGGGGAAGCTTTCTTT. Translation: CASSLRNIATGEAFF.

In its sample, this clonotype was seen a few times. CDR3 bases: TGTGCCAGCAGTTCCCCTTTGGCCTACGAGCAGTACTTC. It yields the protein CASSSPLAYEQYF. V usage is TRBV28 and J usage is TRBJ2-7; D is uncertain. This CDR3 region has 13 residues. Trimming shortened V by 4 bases and J by 2 bases, and 9 bases separated the two germline ends. The germline CDR1 and CDR2 sequences are MDHEN and SYDVKM.

This sequence joins TRBV5-1 and TRBJ2-4, with D unresolved. Between the trimmed V and J ends, which lost 1 base and 3 bases, there was a span of 8 bases. Germline V gives CDR1 SGHRS, CDR2 YFSETQ. This CDR3 comprises 14 residues. Written as DNA, the CDR3 is TGCGCCAGCAGCTTGATGGGTTTCAAAAACATTCAGTACTTC. Translated: CASSLMGFKNIQYF.

This chain connects TRBV28 to TRBJ2-7; no definite D call. Looked up from germline, CDR1 is MDHEN and CDR2 is SYDVKM. The CDR3 consists of 12 residues. With 7 bases removed from V and 6 bases from J, the gap between germline ends came to 13 bases. CDR3 bases: TGTGCCAGCAAGTCCCCTCCCCTCGAGCAGTACTTC. This gives the protein CASKSPPLEQYF.

This clonotype showed up just a few times. The chain recombines TRBV20-1 with TRBJ2-3; TRBD2 matches 9 bases. After removal of 5 bases from V and 4 bases from J, the junction contained 7 bases not matched to a gene. Germline V CDR1 and CDR2: DFQATT, SNEGSKA (reference sequence). The CDR3 has 14 amino acids. CDR3 region: CSASRREGADTQYF. The CDR3 nucleotides read TGCAGTGCTTCGAGGCGGGAGGGCGCAGATACGCAGTATTTT.

This clonotype was detected only a few times. This sequence joins TRBV20-1 and TRBJ2-7; a weak D match, TRBD2 (5 bases). V lost 5 bases and J lost 7, with 15 bases in between. Germline V lookup: CDR1 DFQATT, CDR2 SNEGSKA (reference sequence). The CDR3 has 12 amino acids. Here the CDR3 DNA reads TGCAGTGCTTCGACTCCTCGGAGGGAGCAGTACTTC. Encoded protein: CSASTPRREQYF.

V and J are TRBV4-1 and TRBJ2-6; D may be TRBD1 or TRBD2 (7 bases each). Germline CDR1 MGHRA, CDR2 YSYEKL. Deletions cut 0 bases from V and 3 bases from J, with 15 bases between. The CDR3 covers 18 residues. CDR3 sequence: CASSQDPPGGGGANVLTF. The CDR3 DNA reads as TGCGCCAGCAGCCAAGATCCCCCAGGGGGGGGTGGGGCCAACGTCCTGACTTTC.

In its sample, this clonotype was seen many times. V gene TRBV20-1 combines with J gene TRBJ2-2; D might be TRBD1 (6 bases). Trimming cost V 2 bases and J 0 bases, with 10 bases left between them. This CDR3 spans 15 amino acids. CDR1 is DFQATT and CDR2 is SNEGSKA in the germline V gene (reference sequence). CDR3: CSARSGASNTGELFF. In DNA form, the CDR3 reads TGCAGTGCTAGATCAGGGGCATCGAACACCGGGGAGCTGTTTTTT.